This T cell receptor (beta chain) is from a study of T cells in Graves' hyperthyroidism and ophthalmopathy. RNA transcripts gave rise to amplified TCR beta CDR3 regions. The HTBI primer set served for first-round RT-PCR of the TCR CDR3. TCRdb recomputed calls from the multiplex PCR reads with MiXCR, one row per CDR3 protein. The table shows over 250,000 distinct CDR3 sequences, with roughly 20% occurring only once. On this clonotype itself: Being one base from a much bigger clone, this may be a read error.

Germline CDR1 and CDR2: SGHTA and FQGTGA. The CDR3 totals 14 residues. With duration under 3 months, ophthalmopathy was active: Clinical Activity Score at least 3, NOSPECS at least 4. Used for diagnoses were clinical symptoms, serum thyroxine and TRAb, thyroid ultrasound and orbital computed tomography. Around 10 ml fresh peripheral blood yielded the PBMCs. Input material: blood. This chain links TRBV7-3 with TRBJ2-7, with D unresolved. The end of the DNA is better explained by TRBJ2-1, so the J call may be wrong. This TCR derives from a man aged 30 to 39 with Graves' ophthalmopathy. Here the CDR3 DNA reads TGTGCCAGCAGCCAGTCCAGTGGGTCCCACGAGCAGTTCTTC. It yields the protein CASSQSSGSHEQFF.